The entry that follows covers one T cell receptor (beta chain) sequence. These data originate in a study of shared clonotypes between healthy human individuals. Profiling relied on immunoSEQ multiplex PCR, and the TCRdb table lists in-frame clones only, not all of them. The table includes more than 2,000,000 clones, 85% to 95% detected once. The CDR3 spans 14 residues. Trimming pared 5 bases from V and 1 base from J, leaving 11 bases between. Per the germline V gene, CDR1 is SEHNR and CDR2 is FQNEAQ (reference sequence). The TCR comes from a young man in good health. Some clones in this sample may be carry-over from other donors' samples. What was sequenced was naive CD4+ T cells from PBMCs. Indicated subset: CD45RA+ positively selected. The chain joins TRBV7-9 to TRBJ1-1; D is undetermined. The CDR3 protein is CASSAWDSNTEAFF. CDR3 DNA: TGTGCCAGCAGCGCCTGGGATTCGAACACTGAAGCTTTCTTT. The full variable domain, with the rest looked up from reference TRBV7-9 and TRBJ1-1, is DTGVSQNPRHKITKRGQNVTFRCDPISEHNRLYWYRQTLGQGPEFLTYFQNEAQLEKSRLLSDRFSAERPKGSFSTLEIQRTEQGDSAMYLCASSAWDSNTEAFFGQGTRLTVV.